The next 19 T cell receptor beta chains were all read from a single sample in a study of T cell changes during pregnancy in multiple sclerosis. Sequencing was performed with immunoSEQ multiplex PCR; in TCRdb, only in-frame clones are kept and a portion is missing. Found here are tens of thousands of clones, approximately 90% of them singletons; the top ten hold approximately 0.38%. The sequencing used CD4+ T cells from peripheral blood mononuclear cells, collected in the second trimester of pregnancy. These receptors originate from a female donor with multiple sclerosis, enrolled in a pregnancy study.

This clone was found once. CDR3 coding DNA: TGTGCCAGCAGCGCCAGAGACAGGGGGCGAGGTGAAAAACTGTTTTTT. Translation gives CASSARDRGRGEKLFF. V and J are TRBV9 and TRBJ1-4; 10 bases map to TRBD1. The germline V gene has CDR1 SGDLS and CDR2 YYNGEE. J was trimmed by 7 bases and V by 3 bases; bases with no gene match: 9. CDR3 length: 16 amino acids.

The CDR3 sequence: CASSLLYEQYF. The CDR3 DNA follows: TGTGCCAGCAGCTTACTTTACGAGCAGTACTTC. This chain joins TRBV7-3 and TRBJ2-7; D call uncertain. Trimming pared 2 bases from V and 4 bases from J, leaving 3 bases between. Germline CDR1 and CDR2: SGHTA and FQGTGA. The CDR3 sequence is 11 residues long.

This clone was detected only once. This chain joins TRBV5-1 and TRBJ1-4; tentatively, D is TRBD1 (5 bases). The CDR3 extends over 15 amino acids. Germline lookup yields CDR1 SGHRS and CDR2 YFSETQ. Trimming took off 4 bases at V and 0 bases at J, with 10 bases between the two ends. CDR3 loop: CASSPDRATNEKLFF. CDR3 sequence (DNA): TGCGCCAGCAGCCCAGACAGAGCAACTAATGAAAAACTGTTTTTT.

V usage is TRBV5-6 and J usage is TRBJ1-2, with D unresolved. Germline loops: CDR1 SGHDT, CDR2 YYEEEE. The CDR3 runs 14 residues. Trimming shortened V by 2 bases and J by 2 bases, and 10 bases separated the two germline ends. The CDR3 coding sequence is TGTGCCAGCAGCTTAGCAGGAATAAACTATGGCTACACCTTC. Its translation: CASSLAGINYGYTF. Variable domain in full (rest from reference TRBV5-6 and TRBJ1-2): DAGVTQSPTHLIKTRGQQVTLRCSPKSGHDTVSWYQQALGQGPQFIFQYYEEEERQRGNFPDRFSGHQFPNYSSELNVNALLLGDSALYLCASSLAGINYGYTFGSGTRLTVV.

CDR3 nucleotide sequence: TGTGCCAGCAGCCTCGGGACTAGCGGGATCGAGCAGTACTTC. This encodes CASSLGTSGIEQYF. The chain employs TRBV7-9 and TRBJ2-7; 13 bases line up with TRBD2. CDR1 is SEHNR, CDR2 FQNEAQ, per germline (reference sequence). The CDR3 spans 14 residues. Unmatched junction bases numbered 4, after V lost 5 bases and J lost 6 bases.

The chain is built from TRBV29-1 and TRBJ2-7; D remains unclear. Germline values: CDR1 SQVTM, CDR2 ANQGSEA. The CDR3 has 12 residues. Trimming pared 6 bases from V and 4 bases from J, leaving 13 bases between. The DNA of the CDR3 is TGCAGCGTCATGGGCTCACCTTACGAGCAGTACTTC. This gives the protein CSVMGSPYEQYF.

V and J are TRBV5-1 and TRBJ1-2; 7 nucleotides agree with TRBD1. Germline V gene lookup returns CDR1 SGHRS and CDR2 YFSETQ. J was trimmed by 5 bases and V by 0 bases; bases with no gene match: 10. This CDR3 is built from 16 residues. CDR3 region: CASSLGSEETGYGYTF. DNA of the CDR3: TGCGCCAGCAGCTTGGGAAGTGAGGAGACAGGGTATGGCTACACCTTC.

Details on this clone: Other DNA variants within this sample encode the same CDR3. The chain carries TRBV28 and TRBJ1-2; 7 nucleotides agree with TRBD1. The CDR3 has 13 residues. J was trimmed by 5 bases and V by 1 base; bases with no gene match: 1. CDR1 and CDR2 (germline): MDHEN, SYDVKM. CDR3 residues: CASSLSGGYGYTF. CDR3 nucleotide sequence: TGTGCCAGCAGTTTATCAGGGGGATATGGCTACACCTTC.

By share of the sample, this clone is medium-sized. The gene calls are TRBV18 and TRBJ2-7, with D unresolved. V dropped 5 bases and J dropped 6 bases, with 14 bases sitting between them. CDR1 KGHSH and CDR2 LQKENI come from the germline V gene. The CDR3 totals 13 residues. This chain's CDR3 is CASSTGRLGEQYF. CDR3 sequence (DNA): TGTGCCAGCTCAACCGGAAGACTCGGCGAGCAGTACTTC.

V and J are TRBV7-2 and TRBJ2-7; D is possibly TRBD2 (6 bases). Germline CDR1 is SGHTA and CDR2 is FQGNSA. This CDR3 has 13 residues. Trimming left V 5 bases short and J 2 bases short, with 10 bases between. The DNA of the CDR3 is TGTGCCAGCAGCCGGGGACTCACCTACGAGCAGTACTTC. Translated: CASSRGLTYEQYF.

In this sample, this clone turned up once. This chain connects TRBV6-6 to TRBJ2-3; the match to TRBD2 covers 7 bases. CDR1 and CDR2 from the germline V gene are MNHNY and SVGAGI (reference sequence). The CDR3 contains 14 residues. V lost 8 bases, J lost 1 base, and 6 bases stayed unmatched. The CDR3 reads CASRTGGGTDTQYF. For the CDR3, the DNA is TGTGCCAGCCGTACGGGGGGAGGCACAGATACGCAGTATTTT.

The rearrangement links TRBV5-8 to TRBJ1-1, with 8 bases identical to TRBD1. This CDR3 is built from 15 residues. Germline V gives CDR1 SGHTS, CDR2 YDEGEE. V lost 4 bases to trimming and J lost 1 base; unmatched junction nucleotides: 6. As DNA, the CDR3 is TGTGCCAGCAGCCTTACGACAGGGGCGAACACTGAAGCTTTCTTT. This encodes CASSLTTGANTEAFF.

The rearrangement joins TRBV6-5 to TRBJ1-1, with D uncertain. Trimming shortened V by 7 bases and J by 4 bases, and 10 bases separated the two germline ends. Germline V gene sequence: CDR1 MNHEY, CDR2 SVGAGI. There are 12 residues in the CDR3. CDR3 nucleotide sequence: TGTGCCAGCACCACCGCGGGCACTGAAGCTTTCTTT. This sequence encodes CASTTAGTEAFF.

V and J are TRBV5-1 and TRBJ2-3, with 13 bases identical to TRBD2. With 2 bases clipped from V and 4 bases from J, the junction kept 4 bases outside the gene matches. Germline values: CDR1 SGHRS, CDR2 YFSETQ. The CDR3 is 16 residues long. This chain's CDR3 is CASSLLAGGVADTQYF. Here the CDR3 DNA reads TGCGCCAGCAGCTTACTAGCGGGAGGGGTTGCAGATACGCAGTATTTT.

This clone was seen once. The gene calls are TRBV19 and TRBJ2-1; 8 nucleotides line up with TRBD2. CDR1 is LNHDA and CDR2 is SQIVND in the germline V gene (reference sequence). The CDR3 contains 16 residues. V shed 5 bases, J shed 12 bases, and the junction held 18 bases outside the gene matches. The chain's CDR3 is CASSAGEAGGPKGQFF. The DNA of the CDR3 is TGTGCCAGTAGTGCCGGGGAGGCGGGGGGTCCTAAGGGGCAGTTCTTC.

This rearrangement joins TRBV19 to TRBJ1-2, with 7 positions matching TRBD1. V was pared by 9 bases and J by 2 bases, with 12 bases of the junction left unmatched. CDR3 length equals 15 residues. Germline V gives CDR1 LNHDA, CDR2 SQIVND (reference sequence). CDR3 residues: CASTWDSQANYGYTF. CDR3 nucleotide sequence: TGTGCCAGCACCTGGGACAGCCAAGCGAACTATGGCTACACCTTC.

The rearrangement uses TRBV19 and TRBJ1-2; no clear D gene. Trimming pared 8 bases from V and 5 bases from J, leaving 12 bases between. This CDR3 is 12 amino acids long. Germline CDR1 reads LNHDA; CDR2 reads SQIVND (reference sequence). The CDR3 DNA follows: TGTGCCAGTTCCGGGGTAAAGTATGGCTACACCTTC. Translation: CASSGVKYGYTF.

The chain joins TRBV11-2 to TRBJ2-2; D might be TRBD1 (6 bases). V lost 6 bases to trimming and J lost 4 bases, with 15 bases between them. This CDR3 contains 15 residues. Germline CDR1 is SGHAT and CDR2 is FQNNGV. CDR3 bases: TGTGCCAGCAGGGGCTTGGCAGGGGCCACCGGGGAGCTGTTTTTT. Encoded protein: CASRGLAGATGELFF.

V and J are TRBV4-1 and TRBJ2-5; 8 bases line up with TRBD2. The J segment lost 5 bases and the V segment lost 1 base, leaving 12 bases of the junction unmatched. This CDR3 has 17 residues. Looked up from germline, CDR1 is MGHRA and CDR2 is YSYEKL. CDR3 residues: CASSQAIGDGRGETQYF. CDR3 nucleotide sequence: TGCGCCAGCAGCCAAGCGATAGGGGACGGGAGGGGGGAGACCCAGTACTTC.